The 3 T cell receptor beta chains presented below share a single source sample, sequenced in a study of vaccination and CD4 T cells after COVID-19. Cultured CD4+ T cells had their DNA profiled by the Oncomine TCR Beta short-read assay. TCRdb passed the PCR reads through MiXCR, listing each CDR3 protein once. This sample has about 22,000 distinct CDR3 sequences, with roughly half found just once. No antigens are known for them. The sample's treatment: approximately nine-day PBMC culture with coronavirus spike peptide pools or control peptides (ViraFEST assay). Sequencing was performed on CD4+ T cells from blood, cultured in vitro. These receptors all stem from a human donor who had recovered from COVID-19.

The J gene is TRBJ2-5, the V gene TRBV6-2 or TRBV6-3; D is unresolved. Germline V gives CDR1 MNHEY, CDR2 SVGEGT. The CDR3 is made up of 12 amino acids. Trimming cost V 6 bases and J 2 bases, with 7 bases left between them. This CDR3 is CASRRPQETQYF. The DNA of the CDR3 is TGTGCCAGCAGACGCCCGCAAGAGACCCAGTACTTC.

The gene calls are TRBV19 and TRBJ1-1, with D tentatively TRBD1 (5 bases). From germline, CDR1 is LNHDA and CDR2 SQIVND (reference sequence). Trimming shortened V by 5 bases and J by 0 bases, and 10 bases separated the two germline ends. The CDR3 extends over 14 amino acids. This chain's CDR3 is CASSAGQMNTEAFF. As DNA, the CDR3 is TGTGCCAGTAGTGCAGGGCAGATGAACACTGAAGCTTTCTTT.

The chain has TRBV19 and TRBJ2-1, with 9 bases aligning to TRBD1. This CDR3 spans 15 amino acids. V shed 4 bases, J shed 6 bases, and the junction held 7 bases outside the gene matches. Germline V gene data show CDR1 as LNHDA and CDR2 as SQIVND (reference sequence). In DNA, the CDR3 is TGTGCCAGTAGTAGGGGGGACAGGGAAGCCAATGAGCAGTTCTTC. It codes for CASSRGDREANEQFF.